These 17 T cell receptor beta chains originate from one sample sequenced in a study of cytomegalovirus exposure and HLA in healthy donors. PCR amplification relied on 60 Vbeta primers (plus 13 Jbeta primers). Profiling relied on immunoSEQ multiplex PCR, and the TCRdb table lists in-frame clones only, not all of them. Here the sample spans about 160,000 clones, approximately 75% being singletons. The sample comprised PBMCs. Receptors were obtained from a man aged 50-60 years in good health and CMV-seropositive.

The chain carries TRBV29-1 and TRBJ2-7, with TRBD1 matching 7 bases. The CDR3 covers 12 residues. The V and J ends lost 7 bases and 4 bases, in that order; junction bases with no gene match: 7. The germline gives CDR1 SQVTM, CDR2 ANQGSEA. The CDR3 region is CSAKGAGYEQYF. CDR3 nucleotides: TGCAGCGCAAAGGGGGCAGGGTACGAGCAGTACTTC.

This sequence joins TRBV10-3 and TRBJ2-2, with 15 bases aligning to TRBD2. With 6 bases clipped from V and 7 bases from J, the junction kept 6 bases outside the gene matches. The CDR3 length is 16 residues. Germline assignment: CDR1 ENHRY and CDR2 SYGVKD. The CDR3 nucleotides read TGTGCCATCAGCGGACTAGCGGGGGGGCAGGACGGGGAGCTGTTTTTT. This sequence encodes CAISGLAGGQDGELFF.

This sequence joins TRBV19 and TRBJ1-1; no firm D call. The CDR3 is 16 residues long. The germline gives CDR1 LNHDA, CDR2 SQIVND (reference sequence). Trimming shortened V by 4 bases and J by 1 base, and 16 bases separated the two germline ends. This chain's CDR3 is CASSKRGRSTNTEAFF. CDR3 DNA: TGTGCCAGTAGTAAAAGAGGGCGGTCTACGAACACTGAAGCTTTCTTT. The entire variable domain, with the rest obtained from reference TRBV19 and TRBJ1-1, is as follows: DGGITQSPKYLFRKEGQNVTLSCEQNLNHDAMYWYRQDPGQGLRLIYYSQIVNDFQKGDIAEGYSVSREKKESFPLTVTSAQKNPTAFYLCASSKRGRSTNTEAFFGQGTRLTVV.

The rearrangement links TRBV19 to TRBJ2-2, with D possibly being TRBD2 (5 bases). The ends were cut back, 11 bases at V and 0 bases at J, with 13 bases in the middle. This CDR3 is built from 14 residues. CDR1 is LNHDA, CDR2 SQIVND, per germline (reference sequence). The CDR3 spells CAGSGYPNTGELFF. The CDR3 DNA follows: TGTGCCGGATCGGGGTACCCGAACACCGGGGAGCTGTTTTTT.

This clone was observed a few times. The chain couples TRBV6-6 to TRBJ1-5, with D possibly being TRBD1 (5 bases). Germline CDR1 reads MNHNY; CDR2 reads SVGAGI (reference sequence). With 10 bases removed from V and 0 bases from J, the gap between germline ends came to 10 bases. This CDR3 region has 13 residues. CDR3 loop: CAITGFSNQPQHF. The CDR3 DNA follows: TGTGCCATTACAGGATTTAGCAATCAGCCCCAGCATTTT.

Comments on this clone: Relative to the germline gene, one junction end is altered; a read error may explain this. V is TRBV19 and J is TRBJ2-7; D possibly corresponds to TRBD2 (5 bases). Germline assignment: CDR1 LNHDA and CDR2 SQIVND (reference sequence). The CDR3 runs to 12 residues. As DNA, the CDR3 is TGTGCCAGTAGTATACCCCGGGGTCCGAGGGTCTTC. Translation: CASSIPRGPRVF.

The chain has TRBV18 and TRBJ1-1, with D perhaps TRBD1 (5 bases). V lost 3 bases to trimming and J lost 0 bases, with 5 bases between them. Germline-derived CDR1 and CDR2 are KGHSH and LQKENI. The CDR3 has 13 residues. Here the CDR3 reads CASSPGLNTEAFF. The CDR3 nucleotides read TGTGCCAGCTCACCGGGGCTGAACACTGAAGCTTTCTTT. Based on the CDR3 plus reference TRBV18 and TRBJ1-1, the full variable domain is NAGVMQNPRHLVRRRGQEARLRCSPMKGHSHVYWYRQLPEEGLKFMVYLQKENIIDESGMPKERFSAEFPKEGPSILRIQQVVRGDSAAYFCASSPGLNTEAFFGQGTRLTVV.

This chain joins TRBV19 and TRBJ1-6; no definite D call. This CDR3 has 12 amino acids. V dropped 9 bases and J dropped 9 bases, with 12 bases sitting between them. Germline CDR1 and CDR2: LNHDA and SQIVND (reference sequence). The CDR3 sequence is CASQIPGSPLHF. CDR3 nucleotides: TGTGCCAGCCAGATACCGGGTTCACCCCTCCACTTT.

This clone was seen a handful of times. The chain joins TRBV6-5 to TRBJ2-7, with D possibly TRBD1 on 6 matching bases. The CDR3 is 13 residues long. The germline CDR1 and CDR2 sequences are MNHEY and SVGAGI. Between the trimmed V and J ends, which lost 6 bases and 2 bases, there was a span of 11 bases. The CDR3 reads CASRDSTTYEQYF. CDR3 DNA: TGTGCCAGCAGGGACAGCACCACCTACGAGCAGTACTTC.

This chain's CDR3 is CASSDGSPRNEAFF. CDR3 nucleotides: TGTGCCAGCAGTGACGGATCCCCCAGGAATGAAGCTTTCTTT. This sequence joins TRBV6-4 and TRBJ1-1; no firm D call. There are 14 residues in the CDR3. Germline CDR1 and CDR2: MRHNA and SNTAGT. With 2 bases removed from V and 7 bases from J, the gap between germline ends came to 14 bases.

CDR3 in DNA: TGTGCCAGCAGCTTGGGACAGGCGTCCTACGAGCAGTACTTC. Its protein product is CASSLGQASYEQYF. J is TRBJ2-5 and V is TRBV5-5; possibly TRBD1 for D (6 bases). TRBJ2-7 matches the DNA end more closely, so the J call is doubtful. The CDR3 is made up of 14 amino acids. The germline gives CDR1 SGHKS, CDR2 YYEKEE (reference sequence).

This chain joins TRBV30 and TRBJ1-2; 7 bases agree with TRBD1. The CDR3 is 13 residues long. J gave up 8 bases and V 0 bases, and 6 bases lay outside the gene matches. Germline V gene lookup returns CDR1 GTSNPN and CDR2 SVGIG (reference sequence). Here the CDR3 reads CAWSVQGESGYTF. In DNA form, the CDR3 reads TGTGCCTGGAGTGTTCAGGGGGAGAGCGGCTACACCTTC. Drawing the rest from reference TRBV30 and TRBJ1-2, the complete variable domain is SQTIHQWPATLVQPVGSPLSLECTVEGTSNPNLYWYRQAAGRGLQLLFYSVGIGQISSEVPQNLSASRPQDRQFILSSKKLLLSDSGFYLCAWSVQGESGYTFGSGTRLTVV.

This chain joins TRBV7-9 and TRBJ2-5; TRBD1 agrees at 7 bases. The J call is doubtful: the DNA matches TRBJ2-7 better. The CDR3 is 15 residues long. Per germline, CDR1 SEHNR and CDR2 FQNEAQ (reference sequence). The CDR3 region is CASSKAYRGTYEQYF. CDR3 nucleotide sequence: TGTGCCAGCAGCAAAGCCTACAGGGGCACCTACGAGCAGTACTTC.

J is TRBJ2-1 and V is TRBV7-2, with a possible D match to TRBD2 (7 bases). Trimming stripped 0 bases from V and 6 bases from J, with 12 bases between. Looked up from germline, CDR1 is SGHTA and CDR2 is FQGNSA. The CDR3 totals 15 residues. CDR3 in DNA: TGTGCCAGCAGCTTAGCAGGGGGGGTGGGCAATGAGCAGTTCTTC. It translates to CASSLAGGVGNEQFF.

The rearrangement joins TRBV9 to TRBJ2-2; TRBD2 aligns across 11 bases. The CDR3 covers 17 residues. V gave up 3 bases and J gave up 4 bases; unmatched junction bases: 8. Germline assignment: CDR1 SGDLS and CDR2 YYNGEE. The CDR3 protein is CASSGTSGGAGTGELFF. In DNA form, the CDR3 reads TGTGCCAGCAGCGGAACTAGCGGGGGCGCGGGCACCGGGGAGCTGTTTTTT. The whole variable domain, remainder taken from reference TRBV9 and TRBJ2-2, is DSGVTQTPKHLITATGQRVTLRCSPRSGDLSVYWYQQSLDQGLQFLIQYYNGEERAKGNILERFSAQQFPDLHSELNLSSLELGDSALYFCASSGTSGGAGTGELFFGEGSRLTVL.

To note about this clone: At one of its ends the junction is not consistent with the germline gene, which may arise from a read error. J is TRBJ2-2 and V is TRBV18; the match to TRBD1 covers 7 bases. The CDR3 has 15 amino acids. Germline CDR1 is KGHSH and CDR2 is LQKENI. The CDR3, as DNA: TGTGCCAGCACACCCGGGACAGCGAACACCGGGGAGCTGTTTTTT. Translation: CASTPGTANTGELFF.

CDR3 sequence: CAWSGQGKQYF. As DNA, the CDR3 is TGTGCCTGGAGTGGACAGGGGAAGCAGTACTTC. The chain couples TRBV30 to TRBJ2-7; the match to TRBD1 covers 8 bases. The CDR3 spans 11 residues. Germline trimming cut 1 base from V and 8 bases from J; bases unmatched to any gene: 1. CDR1 is GTSNPN and CDR2 is SVGIG in the germline V gene (reference sequence).